This entry features one T cell receptor beta chain sequence. TCRdb's table, derived via immunoSEQ multiplex PCR, lists solely in-frame clones and lacks some. The sample records approximately 17,000 clones, about 71% being singletons. This sample was taken from a study of OX40 agonist ivuxolimab in advanced cancers. This TCR was recovered from an adult with an advanced solid tumor such as melanoma, head and neck, liver or kidney cancer. The input for sequencing was CD4+ or CD8+ T cells sorted from blood, taken in a trial of the OX40 agonist ivuxolimab.

The CDR3 loop reads CSVFTSGRGNEQFF. The CDR3 bases are TGCAGCGTCTTCACTAGCGGGAGAGGCAATGAGCAGTTCTTC. The rearrangement links TRBV29-1 to TRBJ2-1, with TRBD2 identical over 11 bases. Germline V gives CDR1 SQVTM, CDR2 ANQGSEA. CDR3 size: 14 residues. V was clipped by 6 bases and J by 6 bases; unmatched bases: 7.